This passage covers 10 T cell receptor beta chains from one sample sequenced in a study of identical twins. TCRdb reprocessed the 5' RACE reads with MiXCR, giving one entry per CDR3 protein. The sample includes fewer than 900,000 distinct CDR3 sequences, roughly 18% of them seen just once. Another study also made use of these data, one on T cells expressing NK-cell markers.

The specimen was PBMCs. The receptors originated from a woman aged 18-29 years in good health.

This clonotype has more than one count but fewer than ten. The chain joins TRBV21-1 to TRBJ1-6; TRBD1 was called by the table and not checked on the DNA. TRBV21-1 is given as a pseudogene. The length of the CDR3 is 18 residues. The CDR3 protein is CASIYPRPGGRGGSPLHF. As DNA, the CDR3 is TGTGCCAGCATTTACCCGCGACCAGGTGGTCGGGGAGGTTCACCCCTCCACTTT.

The chain couples TRBV3-1 to TRBJ2-7; tentative D call: TRBD2 (7 bases). The CDR3 extends over 16 amino acids. Germline lookup yields CDR1 LGHDT and CDR2 YNNKEL (reference sequence). The ends were cut back, 2 bases at V and 2 bases at J, with 16 bases in the middle. The CDR3 DNA is TGTGCCAGCAGCCAACGCCGGCGGGGGCTTACCTACGAGCAGTACTTC. Encoded protein: CASSQRRRGLTYEQYF.

The J gene is TRBJ1-1, the V gene TRBV5-6, with D uncertain. V was shortened by 0 bases and J by 9 bases, with 9 bases between the two germline ends. The CDR3 runs 12 residues. Germline V lookup: CDR1 SGHDT, CDR2 YYEEEE. The CDR3 nucleotides read TGTGCCAGCAGCTTGGTTCCGGAGAAAGCTTTCTTT. Residues: CASSLVPEKAFF. Full variable domain (remainder filled in from reference TRBV5-6 and TRBJ1-1): DAGVTQSPTHLIKTRGQQVTLRCSPKSGHDTVSWYQQALGQGPQFIFQYYEEEERQRGNFPDRFSGHQFPNYSSELNVNALLLGDSALYLCASSLVPEKAFFGQGTRLTVV.

This clonotype was seen a few times. The chain combines TRBV29-1 with TRBJ1-2; D is undetermined. The CDR3 is 15 residues long. The germline V gene has CDR1 SQVTM and CDR2 ANQGSEA. The V end lost 3 bases, the J end lost 7 bases, and 21 bases lay between the germline ends. The CDR3 sequence is CSVDWTVRYYGGYTF. The CDR3 region has the DNA TGCAGCGTTGACTGGACGGTTCGATATTACGGTGGCTACACCTTC.

V usage is TRBV29-1 and J usage is TRBJ2-2, with a tentative D call TRBD1 (5 bases). Germline V CDR1 and CDR2: SQVTM, ANQGSEA. The V end lost 0 bases, the J end lost 3 bases, and 11 bases lay between the germline ends. There are 15 residues in the CDR3. CDR3 DNA sequence: TGCAGCGTTGAAGATCGCAGGGTCGACACCGGGGAGCTGTTTTTT. Protein sequence: CSVEDRRVDTGELFF.

The V and J genes are TRBV7-9 and TRBJ2-7, with TRBD2 as a possible D gene (6 bases). This CDR3 is 13 amino acids long. V shed 5 bases and J shed 6 bases, with 14 bases lying between them. Germline loops: CDR1 SEHNR, CDR2 FQNEAQ (reference sequence). The CDR3 DNA reads TGTGCCAGCAGCGGCCTCAACGGGGGCGAGCAGTACTTC. The encoded protein is CASSGLNGGEQYF.

The chain couples TRBV5-1 to TRBJ2-2; 7 nucleotides align to TRBD2. This CDR3 comprises 15 residues. Germline V gives CDR1 SGHRS, CDR2 YFSETQ. Losses at the gene ends were 0 bases for V and 8 bases for J; bases not matched to a gene: 7. This CDR3 is CASSLVAGVDGELFF. The CDR3, as DNA: TGCGCCAGCAGCTTGGTTGCGGGAGTAGATGGGGAGCTGTTTTTT.

The V and J genes are TRBV11-3 and TRBJ1-6; weak D call: TRBD1 (6 bases). This CDR3 has 16 amino acids. Between the trimmed V and J ends, which lost 1 base and 6 bases, there was a span of 13 bases. CDR1 is SGHNT, CDR2 YENEEA, per germline. The CDR3 region has the DNA TGTGCCAGCAGCTTAGGTTTGGGACAATTTAATTCACCCCTCCACTTT. Residues: CASSLGLGQFNSPLHF.

This clonotype was counted at least ten times. V is TRBV12-3 or TRBV12-4 and J is TRBJ1-1; D not certain. The V end was cut by 3 bases, the J end by 1 base, with 6 bases between. The CDR3 is 13 residues long. CDR3 nucleotide sequence: TGTGCCAGCAGTTTTCGAGGGAACACTGAAGCTTTCTTT. As protein: CASSFRGNTEAFF.

This clonotype was recorded a few times. V usage is TRBV10-3 and J usage is TRBJ2-6, with D tentatively TRBD2 (5 bases). Trimming removed 6 bases at V and 6 bases at J, with 15 bases between. This CDR3 has 15 residues. Germline V CDR1 and CDR2: ENHRY, SYGVKD. CDR3 region: CAISRETGMANVLTF. The CDR3 region has the DNA TGTGCCATCAGCAGAGAGACGGGGATGGCCAACGTCCTGACTTTC.